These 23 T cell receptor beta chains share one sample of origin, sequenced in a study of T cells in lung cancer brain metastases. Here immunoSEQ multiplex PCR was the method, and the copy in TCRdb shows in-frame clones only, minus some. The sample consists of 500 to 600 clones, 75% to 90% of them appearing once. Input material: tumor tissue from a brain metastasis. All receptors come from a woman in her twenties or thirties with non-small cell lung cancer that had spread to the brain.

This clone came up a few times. The CDR3 loop reads CASSRQETYEQYF. The CDR3, as DNA: TGTGCCAGCAGCCGACAGGAGACCTACGAGCAGTACTTC. The V gene is TRBV11-2, the J gene TRBJ2-7; TRBD1 is a possible D gene (6 bases). V gave up 5 bases and J gave up 2 bases, with 10 bases separating them. CDR3 length: 13 residues. Per the germline V gene, CDR1 is SGHAT and CDR2 is FQNNGV.

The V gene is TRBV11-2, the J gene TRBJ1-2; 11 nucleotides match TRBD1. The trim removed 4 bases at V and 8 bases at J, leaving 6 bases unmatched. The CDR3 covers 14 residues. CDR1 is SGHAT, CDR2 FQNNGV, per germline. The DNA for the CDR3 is TGTGCCAGCAGCTCGGGACAGGGGGTTTGGGGCTACACCTTC. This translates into CASSSGQGVWGYTF.

CDR3 residues: CASSYIPEAEAFF. The CDR3 DNA is TGTGCCAGCAGCTATATCCCCGAGGCTGAAGCTTTCTTT. This chain joins TRBV7-9 and TRBJ1-1, with unresolved D. Germline V gives CDR1 SEHNR, CDR2 FQNEAQ (reference sequence). The V gene lost 4 bases and the J gene lost 6 bases, with 12 bases spanning the gap. The length of the CDR3 is 13 residues.

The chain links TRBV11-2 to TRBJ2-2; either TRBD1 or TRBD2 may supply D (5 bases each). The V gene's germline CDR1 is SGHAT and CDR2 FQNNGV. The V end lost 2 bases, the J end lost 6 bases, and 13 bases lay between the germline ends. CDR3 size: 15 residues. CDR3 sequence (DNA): TGTGCCAGCAGCTTATCCGGGGCGCGATCCGGGGAGCTGTTTTTT. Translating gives CASSLSGARSGELFF.

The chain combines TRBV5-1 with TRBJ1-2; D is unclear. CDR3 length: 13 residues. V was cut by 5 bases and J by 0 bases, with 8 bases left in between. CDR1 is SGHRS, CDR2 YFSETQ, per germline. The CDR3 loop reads CASRTVANYGYTF. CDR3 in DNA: TGCGCCAGCAGGACTGTTGCTAACTATGGCTACACCTTC.

This CDR3 is CASSLGSQGYEQYF. CDR3 nucleotide sequence: TGTGCCAGCAGTTTAGGTTCCCAGGGGTACGAGCAGTACTTC. J is TRBJ2-7 and V is TRBV27, with D maybe TRBD1 (6 bases). Germline V gene data show CDR1 as MNHEY and CDR2 as SMNVEV (reference sequence). The CDR3 contains 14 residues. The ends were cut back, 2 bases at V and 4 bases at J, with 12 bases in the middle.

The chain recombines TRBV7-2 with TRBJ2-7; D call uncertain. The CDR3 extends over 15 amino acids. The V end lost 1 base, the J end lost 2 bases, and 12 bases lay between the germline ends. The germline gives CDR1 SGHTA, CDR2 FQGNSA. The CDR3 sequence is CASSLGLATTYEQYF. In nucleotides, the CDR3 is TGTGCCAGCAGCTTAGGTTTGGCAACAACCTACGAGCAGTACTTC.

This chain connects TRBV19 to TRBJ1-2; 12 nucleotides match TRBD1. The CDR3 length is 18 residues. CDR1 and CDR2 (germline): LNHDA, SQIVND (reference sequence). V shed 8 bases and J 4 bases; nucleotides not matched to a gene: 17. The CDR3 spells CASFPTPGQGAYSYGYTF. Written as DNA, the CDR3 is TGTGCCAGTTTTCCTACTCCGGGACAGGGGGCTTATTCCTATGGCTACACCTTC.

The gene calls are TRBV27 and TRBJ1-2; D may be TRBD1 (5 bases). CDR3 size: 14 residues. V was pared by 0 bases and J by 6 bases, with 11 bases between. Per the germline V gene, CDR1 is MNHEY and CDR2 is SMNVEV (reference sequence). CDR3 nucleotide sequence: TGTGCCAGCAGTTTATCCGGGGGGAGTAATGGCTACACCTTC. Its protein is CASSLSGGSNGYTF.

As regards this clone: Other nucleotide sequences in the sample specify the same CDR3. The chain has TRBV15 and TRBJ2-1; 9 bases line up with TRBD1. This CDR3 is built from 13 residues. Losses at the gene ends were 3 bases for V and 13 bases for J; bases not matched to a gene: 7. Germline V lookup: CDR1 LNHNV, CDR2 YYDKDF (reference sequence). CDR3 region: CATSRSGDREQFF. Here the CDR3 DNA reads TGTGCCACCAGCAGGTCGGGGGACAGGGAACAGTTCTTC.

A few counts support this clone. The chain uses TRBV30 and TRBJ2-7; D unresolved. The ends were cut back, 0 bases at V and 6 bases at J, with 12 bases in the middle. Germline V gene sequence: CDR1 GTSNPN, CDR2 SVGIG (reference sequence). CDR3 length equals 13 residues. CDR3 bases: TGTGCCTGGAGTGTACTCGAAGAAGGCGAGCAGTACTTC. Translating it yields CAWSVLEEGEQYF.

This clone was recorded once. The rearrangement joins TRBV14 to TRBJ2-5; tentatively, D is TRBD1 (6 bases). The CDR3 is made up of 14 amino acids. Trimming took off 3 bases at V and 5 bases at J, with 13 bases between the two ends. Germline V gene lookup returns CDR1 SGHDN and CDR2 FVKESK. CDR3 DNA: TGTGCCAGCAGCCACTTACAGGGTACGGAGACCCAGTACTTC. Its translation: CASSHLQGTETQYF. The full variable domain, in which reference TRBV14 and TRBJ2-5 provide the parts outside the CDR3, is EAGVTQFPSHSVIEKGQTVTLRCDPISGHDNLYWYRRVMGKEIKFLLHFVKESKQDESGMPNNRFLAERTGGTYSTLKVQPAELEDSGVYFCASSHLQGTETQYFGPGTRLLVL.

The CDR3 nucleotides read TGTGCCAGCAGTTTGGGGGGACAGGGGACCTATGGCTACACCTTC. Amino acid sequence: CASSLGGQGTYGYTF. This chain links TRBV27 with TRBJ1-2, with 10 bases fitting TRBD1. Germline V gives CDR1 MNHEY, CDR2 SMNVEV (reference sequence). V gave up 3 bases and J gave up 4 bases; unmatched junction bases: 5. The CDR3 contains 15 residues.

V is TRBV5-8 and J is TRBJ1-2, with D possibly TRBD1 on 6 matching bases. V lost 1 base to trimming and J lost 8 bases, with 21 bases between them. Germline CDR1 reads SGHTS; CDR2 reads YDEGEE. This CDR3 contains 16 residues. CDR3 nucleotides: TGTGCCAGCAGCTTGAATATCGTGGAATGGGGGCAGGGCTACACCTTC. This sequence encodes CASSLNIVEWGQGYTF.

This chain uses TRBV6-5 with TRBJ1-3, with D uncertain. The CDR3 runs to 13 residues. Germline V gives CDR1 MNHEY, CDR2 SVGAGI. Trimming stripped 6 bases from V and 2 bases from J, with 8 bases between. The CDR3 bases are TGTGCCAGCAGAGGGTGGGCTGGAAACACCATATATTTT. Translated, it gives CASRGWAGNTIYF.

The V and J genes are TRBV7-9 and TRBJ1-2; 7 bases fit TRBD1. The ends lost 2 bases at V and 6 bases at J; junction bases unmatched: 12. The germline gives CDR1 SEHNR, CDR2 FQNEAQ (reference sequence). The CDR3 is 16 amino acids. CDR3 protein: CASSLWGDSFYDGYTF. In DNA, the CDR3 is TGTGCCAGCAGCTTATGGGGGGACAGTTTTTATGATGGCTACACCTTC.

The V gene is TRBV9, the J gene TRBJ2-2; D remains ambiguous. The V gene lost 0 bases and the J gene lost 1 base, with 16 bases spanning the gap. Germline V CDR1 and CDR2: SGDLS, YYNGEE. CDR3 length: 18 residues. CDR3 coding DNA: TGTGCCAGCAGCGTAGAGGCAGAGCCGAAGTGGAACACCGGGGAGCTGTTTTTT. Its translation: CASSVEAEPKWNTGELFF. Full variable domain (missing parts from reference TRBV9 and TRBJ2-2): DSGVTQTPKHLITATGQRVTLRCSPRSGDLSVYWYQQSLDQGLQFLIQYYNGEERAKGNILERFSAQQFPDLHSELNLSSLELGDSALYFCASSVEAEPKWNTGELFFGEGSRLTVL.

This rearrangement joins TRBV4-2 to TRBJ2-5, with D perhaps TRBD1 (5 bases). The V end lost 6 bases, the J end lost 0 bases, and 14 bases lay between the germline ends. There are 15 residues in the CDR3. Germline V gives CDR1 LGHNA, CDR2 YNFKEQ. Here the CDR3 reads CASSQIQGYQETQYF. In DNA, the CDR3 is TGTGCCAGCAGTCAAATTCAGGGTTACCAAGAGACCCAGTACTTC.

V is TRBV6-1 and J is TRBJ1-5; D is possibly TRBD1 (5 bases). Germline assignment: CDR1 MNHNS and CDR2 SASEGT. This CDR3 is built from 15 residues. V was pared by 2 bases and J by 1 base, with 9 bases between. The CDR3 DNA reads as TGTGCCAGCAGTGAATTTGGGGGGAGCAATCAGCCCCAGCATTTT. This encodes CASSEFGGSNQPQHF.

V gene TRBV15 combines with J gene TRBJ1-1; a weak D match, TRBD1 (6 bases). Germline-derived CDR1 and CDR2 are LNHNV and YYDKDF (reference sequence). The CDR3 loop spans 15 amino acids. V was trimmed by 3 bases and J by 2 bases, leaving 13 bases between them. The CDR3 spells CATSSKDSLNTEAFF. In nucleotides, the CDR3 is TGTGCCACCAGCAGCAAGGACAGCCTTAACACTGAAGCTTTCTTT.

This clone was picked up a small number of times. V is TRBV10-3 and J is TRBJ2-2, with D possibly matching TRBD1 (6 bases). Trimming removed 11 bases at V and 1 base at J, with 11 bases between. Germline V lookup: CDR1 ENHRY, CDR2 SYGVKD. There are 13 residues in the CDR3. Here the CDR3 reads CAHQGGNTGELFF. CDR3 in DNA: TGTGCCCATCAAGGGGGGAACACCGGGGAGCTGTTTTTT.

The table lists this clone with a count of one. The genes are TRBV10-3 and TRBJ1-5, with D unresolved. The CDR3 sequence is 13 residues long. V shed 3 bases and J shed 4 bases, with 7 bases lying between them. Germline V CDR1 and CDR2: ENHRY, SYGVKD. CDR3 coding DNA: TGTGCCATCAGTGAACAGCGAAATCAGCCCCAGCATTTT. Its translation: CAISEQRNQPQHF.

CDR3 sequence reads: CASSLGGPSVRLEEQFF. The CDR3 region has the DNA TGTGCCAGCAGCTTAGGGGGCCCTAGCGTCCGTTTGGAGGAGCAGTTCTTC. The chain joins TRBV7-9 to TRBJ2-1; perhaps TRBD2 as D (6 bases). This CDR3 has 17 residues. Trimming stripped 1 base from V and 10 bases from J, with 23 bases between. Germline CDR1 SEHNR, CDR2 FQNEAQ (reference sequence).